This T cell receptor beta chain is drawn from a study of T cell responses to AZD1222 COVID-19 vaccine. On the study more broadly: Pooling covered second doses at about 4 or about 12 weeks.

Study outcomes and limitations: The study found Spike-specific TCR breadth and depth rose after two AZD1222 doses. Among the donors, most were white British and more were female, and clonal diversity was possibly underestimated.

This table comes from immunoSEQ multiplex PCR, and its TCRdb copy is limited to in-frame clones, with some not included. The table lists some 82,000 clones, 85% to 90% of them singletons. Points on this clone: The antigen remains unidentified.

This CDR3 has 16 amino acids. V gave up 0 bases and J gave up 4 bases, with 12 bases separating them. V gene TRBV23-1 combines with J gene TRBJ2-2; D is undetermined. TRBV23-1 has ORF status, its function being uncertain. The TCR originated in an adult in good health. The material was peripheral blood, obtained on day 0 of AZD1222 vaccination. The CDR3 is CASSQSKSCSTGELFF. As DNA, the CDR3 is TGCGCCAGCAGTCAATCGAAGTCATGTAGCACCGGGGAGCTGTTTTTT.